This TCR beta chain was identified in a study of shared clonotypes between healthy human individuals. Here immunoSEQ multiplex PCR was the method, and the copy in TCRdb shows in-frame clones only, minus some. The data show 2 million or so clones, less than 95% seen once. Germline CDR1 reads LGHNA; CDR2 reads YSLEER. The CDR3 has 18 amino acids. The V segment lost 0 bases and the J segment 3 bases; nucleotides outside the gene matches: 5. Naive CD8 cells were CD45RO-negative, positively selected for CCR7, excluding terminally differentiated effector memory CD45RA+ cells. Specimen: naive CD8+ T cells sorted from blood. The rearrangement uses TRBV4-3 and TRBJ2-2; 12 positions agree with TRBD2. The receptor was isolated from a man younger than 35 in good health. The CDR3 nucleotides read TGCGCCAGCAGCCAAGATCGGGGACTAGCGGGCCACACCGGGGAGCTGTTTTTT. Protein: CASSQDRGLAGHTGELFF.